These 21 T cell receptor beta chains originate from one sample sequenced in a study of T cell repertoires in cytomegalovirus infection. TCRdb redid the calling of the reads with MiXCR, one entry per CDR3 protein. This table has more than 200,000 distinct CDR3 sequences, roughly 9% appearing once. The sequenced sample consisted of PBMCs. These receptors were collected from a human donor in good health (CMV status not recorded). Some clones in this sample may be carry-over from other donors' samples.

This clonotype came up many times. The chain recombines TRBV28 with TRBJ2-2, with TRBD1 identical over 7 bases. The junction had 6 bases not matched to a gene; V was cut back by 7 bases and J by 4 bases. This CDR3 spans 14 amino acids. The germline V gene has CDR1 MDHEN and CDR2 SYDVKM. The CDR3 nucleotides are TGTGCCAGCAAATACGGGACAGCCACCGGGGAGCTGTTTTTT. It yields the protein CASKYGTATGELFF.

In its sample, this clonotype was seen many times. The gene calls are TRBV12-3 or TRBV12-4 and TRBJ2-4, with 8 bases aligning to TRBD1. Trimming removed 2 bases from V and 3 bases from J; junction bases left unmatched: 9. The CDR3 is made up of 17 amino acids. The CDR3 protein is CASSLRTGFYGKNIQYF. The CDR3 DNA follows: TGTGCCAGCAGTTTAAGGACAGGGTTTTATGGCAAAAACATTCAGTACTTC.

This clonotype was recorded many times. The chain employs TRBV7-2 and TRBJ2-7; D not resolved. The CDR3 loop spans 14 amino acids. The V end lost 5 bases, the J end lost 5 bases, and 16 bases lay between the germline ends. Germline-derived CDR1 and CDR2 are SGHTA and FQGNSA. The CDR3 region has the DNA TGTGCCAGCAGCCCCCTTAACCTGGTCGACGAGCAGTACTTC. Its translation is CASSPLNLVDEQYF. Full variable domain (rest looked up from reference TRBV7-2 and TRBJ2-7): GAGVSQSPSNKVTEKGKDVELRCDPISGHTALYWYRQSLGQGLEFLIYFQGNSAPDKSGLPSDRFSAERTGGSVSTLTIQRTQQEDSAVYLCASSPLNLVDEQYFGPGTRLTVT.

This clonotype showed up many times. V is TRBV7-9 and J is TRBJ1-3; D is possibly TRBD1 (5 bases). Germline CDR1 SEHNR, CDR2 FQNEAQ (reference sequence). CDR3 length: 16 residues. Trimming took 5 bases from V and 0 from J, leaving 14 bases between them. The CDR3 DNA sequence: TGTGCCAGCAGCATCGGGACTGCGAGCTCTGGAAACACCATATATTTT. This gives the protein CASSIGTASSGNTIYF.

At least ten counts were recorded for this clonotype. The rearrangement uses TRBV7-9 and TRBJ1-1; D ambiguous. The CDR3 has 13 residues. Per the germline V gene, CDR1 is SEHNR and CDR2 is FQNEAQ (reference sequence). The V end lost 5 bases, the J end lost 6 bases, and 13 bases lay between the germline ends. The CDR3 sequence: CASSRKDGSEAFF. In nucleotides, the CDR3 is TGTGCCAGCAGCCGCAAGGACGGATCTGAAGCTTTCTTT.

In its sample, this clonotype was seen many times. The chain couples TRBV7-2 to TRBJ2-6; TRBD1 agrees at 8 bases. This CDR3 contains 21 residues. The germline V gene has CDR1 SGHTA and CDR2 FQGNSA. J lost 0 bases, V lost 7 bases, and 20 bases had no gene match. CDR3 nucleotide sequence: TGTGCCAGCACCCCACTAAGATTCGGACAGGGCAGGGACTCTGGGGCCAACGTCCTGACTTTC. As protein: CASTPLRFGQGRDSGANVLTF.

This clonotype was observed many times. The genes are TRBV18 and TRBJ1-5, with D tentatively TRBD1 (6 bases). CDR3 length: 14 residues. With 4 bases removed from V and 7 bases from J, the gap between germline ends came to 14 bases. The germline V gene has CDR1 KGHSH and CDR2 LQKENI. In nucleotides, the CDR3 is TGTGCCAGCTCACTTTCCGGACAGTCCCAGCCCCAGCATTTT. Residues: CASSLSGQSQPQHF.

V is TRBV20-1 and J is TRBJ2-5, with TRBD1 matching over 7 bases. There are 14 residues in the CDR3. Trimming at V came to 2 bases and at J to 1 base, leaving 4 bases not matched to a gene. CDR1 and CDR2 from the germline V gene are DFQATT and SNEGSKA (reference sequence). CDR3 residues: CSARTGTAQETQYF. In nucleotides, the CDR3 is TGCAGTGCTAGAACCGGGACAGCCCAAGAGACCCAGTACTTC.

This clonotype was counted only a few times. The rearrangement joins TRBV28 to TRBJ1-1; 7 bases are shared with TRBD1. V lost 7 bases to trimming and J lost 0 bases; unmatched junction nucleotides: 5. CDR1 MDHEN and CDR2 SYDVKM come from the germline V gene. The CDR3 contains 14 residues. CDR3 loop: CASTLQGVNTEAFF. For the CDR3, the DNA is TGTGCCAGCACTCTTCAGGGGGTGAACACTGAAGCTTTCTTT. Variable domain in full (rest from reference TRBV28 and TRBJ1-1): DVKVTQSSRYLVKRTGEKVFLECVQDMDHENMFWYRQDPGLGLRLIYFSYDVKMKEKGDIPEGYSVSREKKERFSLILESASTNQTSMYLCASTLQGVNTEAFFGQGTRLTVV.

The table lists this clonotype with a few counts. This chain links TRBV7-3 with TRBJ2-2; no firm D call. In germline, CDR1 is SGHTA, CDR2 FQGTGA. There are 17 residues in the CDR3. V was clipped by 2 bases and J by 0 bases, with 13 bases between them. The CDR3 nucleotides are TGTGCCAGCAGCTTACAGGTTTTGAACTCGAACACCGGGGAGCTGTTTTTT. This encodes CASSLQVLNSNTGELFF.

This clonotype appeared a few times. The V call is TRBV6-2 or TRBV6-3, the J call TRBJ1-4; D perhaps matches TRBD1 (5 bases). The CDR3 runs to 15 residues. CDR1 MNHEY and CDR2 SVGEGT come from the germline V gene. The V and J ends lost 6 bases and 8 bases respectively, with 19 bases between them. The CDR3 nucleotides read TGTGCCAGCAGCTTTTCGGGACTGTATGAAGAAAAACTGTTTTTT. Amino acid sequence: CASSFSGLYEEKLFF.

Ten or more counts support this clonotype. This rearrangement joins TRBV7-8 to TRBJ2-5, with 9 positions matching TRBD1. This CDR3 has 14 residues. The V gene end was trimmed by 5 bases and the J gene end by 7 bases; junction bases not matched to a gene: 8. Germline values: CDR1 SGHVS, CDR2 FQNEAQ. The CDR3 sequence is CASSARTGDGTQYF. CDR3 nucleotides: TGTGCCAGCAGCGCCCGGACAGGGGACGGGACCCAGTACTTC.

A word on this clonotype: This clone may be a read error of a much larger clone one base away. As the CDR3 is not closed by the conserved phenylalanine or tryptophan, this likely results from a read error. DNA for the CDR3: TGTGCCAGTACCCTTTCTGGGACAGGGGGCTATGGCTACACCCTC. This encodes CASTLSGTGGYGYTL. The genes are TRBV19 and TRBJ1-2; TRBD1 matches 11 bases. Trimming at V came to 7 bases and at J to 4 bases, leaving 8 bases not matched to a gene. Germline V gene sequence: CDR1 LNHDA, CDR2 SQIVND (reference sequence). This CDR3 comprises 15 residues.

This clonotype was counted many times. The V gene is TRBV12-5, the J gene TRBJ2-3; 7 bases fit TRBD1. After removal of 0 bases from V and 1 base from J, the junction contained 10 bases not matched to a gene. The CDR3 is 18 amino acids. Germline CDR1 is LGHNT and CDR2 is FRNRAP. CDR3: CASGLVDRVRIRTDTQYF. DNA for the CDR3: TGTGCTAGTGGTTTGGTCGACAGGGTTCGGATACGCACAGATACGCAGTATTTT.

There are many counts of this clonotype. This chain connects TRBV7-2 to TRBJ1-6; D remains unclear. Germline lookup yields CDR1 SGHTA and CDR2 FQGNSA. V lost 5 bases to trimming and J lost 10 bases, with 12 bases between them. This CDR3 has 13 amino acids. The CDR3 protein is CASSTRTESPLHF. The CDR3 nucleotides are TGTGCCAGCAGCACAAGGACGGAATCACCCCTCCACTTT. Combining the CDR3 with reference TRBV7-2 and TRBJ1-6 gives the whole variable domain GAGVSQSPSNKVTEKGKDVELRCDPISGHTALYWYRQSLGQGLEFLIYFQGNSAPDKSGLPSDRFSAERTGGSVSTLTIQRTQQEDSAVYLCASSTRTESPLHFGNGTRLTVT.

This clonotype was detected ten times or more. The rearrangement uses TRBV6-2 or TRBV6-3 and TRBJ2-7; D is possibly TRBD1 (7 bases). The CDR3 covers 16 residues. V lost 6 bases, J lost 0 bases, and 18 bases lay in between. Germline V lookup: CDR1 MNHEY, CDR2 SVGEGT. CDR3 sequence reads: CASSRPRQGGSYEQYF. The CDR3 DNA is TGTGCCAGCAGCCGACCTCGACAGGGAGGCTCCTACGAGCAGTACTTC.

The table lists this clonotype with a few counts. The DNA for the CDR3 is TGCAGTGCTAGAGAGTCCCGAGGGGTCGGCGGGGAGCTGTTTTTT. Translation gives CSARESRGVGGELFF. V is TRBV20-1 and J is TRBJ2-2; D is perhaps TRBD1 or TRBD2 (5 bases each). V was cut by 0 bases and J by 7 bases, with 15 bases left in between. The CDR3 spans 15 residues. CDR1 DFQATT and CDR2 SNEGSKA come from the germline V gene (reference sequence).

There are many counts of this clonotype. J is TRBJ1-5 and V is TRBV7-9; D is unresolved. CDR1 and CDR2 (germline): SEHNR, FQNEAQ (reference sequence). The CDR3 is 15 residues long. Trimming took off 4 bases at V and 6 bases at J, with 16 bases between the two ends. The CDR3 loop is CASSSVGGPGQPQHF. DNA for the CDR3: TGTGCCAGCAGCTCCGTCGGCGGCCCGGGTCAGCCCCAGCATTTT.

This clonotype was seen ten or more times. The chain links TRBV27 to TRBJ2-7, with a possible D match to TRBD1 (6 bases). Trimming pared 2 bases from V and 2 bases from J, leaving 13 bases between. The CDR3 is 15 amino acids. Looked up from germline, CDR1 is MNHEY and CDR2 is SMNVEV (reference sequence). CDR3 nucleotides: TGTGCCAGCAGTTTAAGTTCGGGACAAGCCTACGAGCAGTACTTC. As protein: CASSLSSGQAYEQYF.

This clonotype has ten or more counts. The chain has TRBV7-2 and TRBJ1-5, with D tentatively TRBD1 (5 bases). The CDR3 extends over 14 amino acids. In germline, CDR1 is SGHTA, CDR2 FQGNSA. V lost 4 bases to trimming and J lost 7 bases, with 14 bases between them. Here the CDR3 reads CASSSGDRGQPQHF. The CDR3 DNA reads TGTGCCAGCAGCTCGGGGGACCGGGGCCAGCCCCAGCATTTT. Full variable domain (missing parts from reference TRBV7-2 and TRBJ1-5): GAGVSQSPSNKVTEKGKDVELRCDPISGHTALYWYRQSLGQGLEFLIYFQGNSAPDKSGLPSDRFSAERTGGSVSTLTIQRTQQEDSAVYLCASSSGDRGQPQHFGDGTRLSIL.

Many counts were recorded for this clonotype. The chain recombines TRBV12-3 or TRBV12-4 with TRBJ2-5; D call uncertain. The CDR3 is made up of 13 amino acids. Trimming left V 10 bases short and J 2 bases short, with 14 bases between. The CDR3 sequence is CATNRRPQETQYF. The CDR3 DNA follows: TGTGCCACAAATAGGAGACCTCAAGAGACCCAGTACTTC.